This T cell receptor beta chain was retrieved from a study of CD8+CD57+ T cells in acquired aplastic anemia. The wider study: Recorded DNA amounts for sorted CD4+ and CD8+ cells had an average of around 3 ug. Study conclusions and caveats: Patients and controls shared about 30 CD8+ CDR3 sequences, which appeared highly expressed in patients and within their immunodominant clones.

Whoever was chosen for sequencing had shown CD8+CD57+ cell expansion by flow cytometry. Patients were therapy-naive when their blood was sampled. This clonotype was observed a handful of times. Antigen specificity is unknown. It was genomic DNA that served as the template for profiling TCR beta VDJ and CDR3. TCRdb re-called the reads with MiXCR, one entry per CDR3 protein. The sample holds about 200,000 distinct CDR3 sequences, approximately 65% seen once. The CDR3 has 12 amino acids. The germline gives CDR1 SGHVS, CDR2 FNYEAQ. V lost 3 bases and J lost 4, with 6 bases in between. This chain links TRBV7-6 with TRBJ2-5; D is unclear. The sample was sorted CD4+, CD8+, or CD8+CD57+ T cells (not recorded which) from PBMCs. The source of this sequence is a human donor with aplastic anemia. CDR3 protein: CASSFGGETQYF. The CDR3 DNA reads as TGTGCCAGCAGCTTTGGTGGAGAGACCCAGTACTTC.